In this sample, the clone carrying this T cell receptor beta chain turned up a few times. The CDR3 totals 13 residues. V was pared by 3 bases and J by 4 bases, with 9 bases between. Germline V lookup: CDR1 LNHDA, CDR2 SQIVND (reference sequence). This record comes from a study of technical replicates of blood from a few donors. The table came from immunoSEQ multiplex PCR; TCRdb's copy has only in-frame clones and leaves some out. The sample holds under 15,000 clones, more than 75% seen once. The rearrangement uses TRBV19 and TRBJ1-1; tentative D call: TRBD1 (6 bases). The sequenced sample consisted of PBMCs. The sequence was obtained from a human donor in good health. The CDR3 spells CASSIGRGTEAFF. The CDR3 DNA sequence: TGTGCCAGTAGTATCGGCAGGGGCACTGAAGCTTTCTTT.